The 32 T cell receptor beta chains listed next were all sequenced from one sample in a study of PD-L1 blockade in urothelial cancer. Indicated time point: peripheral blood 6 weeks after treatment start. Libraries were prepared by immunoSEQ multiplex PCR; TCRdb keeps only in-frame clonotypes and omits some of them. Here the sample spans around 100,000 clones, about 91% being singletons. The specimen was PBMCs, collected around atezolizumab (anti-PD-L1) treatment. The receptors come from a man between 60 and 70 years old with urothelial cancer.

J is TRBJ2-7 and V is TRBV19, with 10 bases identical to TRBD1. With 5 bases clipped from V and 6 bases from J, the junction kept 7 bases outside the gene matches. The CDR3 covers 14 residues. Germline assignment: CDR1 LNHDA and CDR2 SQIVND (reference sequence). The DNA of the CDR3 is TGTGCCAGTAGTCGCCTCGGACAGGGGGGCGAGCAGTACTTC. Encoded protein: CASSRLGQGGEQYF. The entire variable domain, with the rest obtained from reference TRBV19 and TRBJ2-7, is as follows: DGGITQSPKYLFRKEGQNVTLSCEQNLNHDAMYWYRQDPGQGLRLIYYSQIVNDFQKGDIAEGYSVSREKKESFPLTVTSAQKNPTAFYLCASSRLGQGGEQYFGPGTRLTVT.

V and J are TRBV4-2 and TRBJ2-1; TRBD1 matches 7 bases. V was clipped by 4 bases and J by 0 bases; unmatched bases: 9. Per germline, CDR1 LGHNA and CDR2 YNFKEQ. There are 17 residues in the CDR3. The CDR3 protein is CASSPKDRTYSYNEQFF. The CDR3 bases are TGTGCCAGCAGCCCCAAGGACAGGACGTACTCCTACAATGAGCAGTTCTTC.

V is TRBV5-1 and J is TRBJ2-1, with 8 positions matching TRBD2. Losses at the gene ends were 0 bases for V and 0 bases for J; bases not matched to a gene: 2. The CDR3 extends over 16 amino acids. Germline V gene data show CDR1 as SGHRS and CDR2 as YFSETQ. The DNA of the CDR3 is TGCGCCAGCAGCTTGGTTCTAGCGGGCTCCTACAATGAGCAGTTCTTC. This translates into CASSLVLAGSYNEQFF. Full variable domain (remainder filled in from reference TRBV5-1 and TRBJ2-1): KAGVTQTPRYLIKTRGQQVTLSCSPISGHRSVSWYQQTPGQGLQFLFEYFSETQRNKGNFPGRFSGRQFSNSRSEMNVSTLELGDSALYLCASSLVLAGSYNEQFFGPGTRLTVL.

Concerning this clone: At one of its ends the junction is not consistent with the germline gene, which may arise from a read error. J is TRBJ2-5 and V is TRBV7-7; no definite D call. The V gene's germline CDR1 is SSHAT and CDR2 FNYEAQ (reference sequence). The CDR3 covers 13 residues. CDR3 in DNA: TGTGCTAGCAGCTTATCATTTCGGGAGACCCAGTACTTC. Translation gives CASSLSFRETQYF. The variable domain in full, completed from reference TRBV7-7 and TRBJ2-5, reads GAGVSQSPRYKVTKRGQDVTLRCDPISSHATLYWYQQALGQGPEFLTYFNYEAQPDKSGLPSDRFSAERPEGSISTLTIQRTEQRDSAMYRCASSLSFRETQYFGPGTRLLVL.

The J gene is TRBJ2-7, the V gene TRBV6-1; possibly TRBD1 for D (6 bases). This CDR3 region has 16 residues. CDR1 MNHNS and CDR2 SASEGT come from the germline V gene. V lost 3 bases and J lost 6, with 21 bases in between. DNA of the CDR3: TGTGCCAGCAGTGAGTTCCCTACAGGGTCCCTAGGCGAGCAGTACTTC. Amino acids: CASSEFPTGSLGEQYF.

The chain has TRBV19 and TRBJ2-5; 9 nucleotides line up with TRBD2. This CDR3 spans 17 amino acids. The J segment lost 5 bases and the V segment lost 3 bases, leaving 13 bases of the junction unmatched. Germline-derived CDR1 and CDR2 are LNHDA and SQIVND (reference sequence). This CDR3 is CASSMMGGRAEIETQYF. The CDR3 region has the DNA TGTGCCAGTAGTATGATGGGCGGGAGGGCCGAAATTGAGACCCAGTACTTC.

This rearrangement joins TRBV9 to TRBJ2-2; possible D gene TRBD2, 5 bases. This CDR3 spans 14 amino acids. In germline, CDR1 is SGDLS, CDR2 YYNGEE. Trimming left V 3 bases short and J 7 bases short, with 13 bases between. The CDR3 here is CASSGTSAGGELFF. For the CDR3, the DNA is TGTGCCAGCAGCGGTACATCGGCGGGCGGGGAGCTGTTTTTT.

The CDR3 region is CSVAGPTSTDTQYF. CDR3 nucleotide sequence: TGCAGCGTTGCAGGGCCAACTAGCACAGATACGCAGTATTTT. The V and J genes are TRBV29-1 and TRBJ2-3; D is possibly TRBD1 (5 bases). Trimming took 4 bases from V and 0 from J, leaving 11 bases between them. This CDR3 has 14 residues. Per germline, CDR1 SQVTM and CDR2 ANQGSEA.

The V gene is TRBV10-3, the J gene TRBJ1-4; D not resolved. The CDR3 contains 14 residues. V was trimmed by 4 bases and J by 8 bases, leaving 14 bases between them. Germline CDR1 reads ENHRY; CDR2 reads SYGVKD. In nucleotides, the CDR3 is TGTGCCATCAGTGCGCCTAGCCTTAAGGAAAAACTGTTTTTT. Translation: CAISAPSLKEKLFF.

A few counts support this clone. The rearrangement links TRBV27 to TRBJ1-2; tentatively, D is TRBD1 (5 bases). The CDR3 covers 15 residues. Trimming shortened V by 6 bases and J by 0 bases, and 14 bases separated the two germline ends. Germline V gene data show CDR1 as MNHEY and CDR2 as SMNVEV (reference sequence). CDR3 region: CASRPAGVSNYGYTF. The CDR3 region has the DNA TGTGCCAGCAGGCCTGCGGGGGTGTCTAACTATGGCTACACCTTC.

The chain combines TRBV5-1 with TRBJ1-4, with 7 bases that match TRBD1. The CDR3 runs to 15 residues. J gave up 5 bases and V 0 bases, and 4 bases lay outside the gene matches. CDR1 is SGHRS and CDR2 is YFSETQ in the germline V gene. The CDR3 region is CASSLAGGSNEKLFF. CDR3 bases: TGCGCCAGCAGCTTGGCAGGGGGTTCGAATGAAAAACTGTTTTTT.

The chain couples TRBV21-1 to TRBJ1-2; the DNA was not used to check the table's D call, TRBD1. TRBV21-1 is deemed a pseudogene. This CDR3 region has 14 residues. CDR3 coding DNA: TGTGCCAGCACCCGACAGGAAACGAGCTATGGCTACACCTTC. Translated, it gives CASTRQETSYGYTF.

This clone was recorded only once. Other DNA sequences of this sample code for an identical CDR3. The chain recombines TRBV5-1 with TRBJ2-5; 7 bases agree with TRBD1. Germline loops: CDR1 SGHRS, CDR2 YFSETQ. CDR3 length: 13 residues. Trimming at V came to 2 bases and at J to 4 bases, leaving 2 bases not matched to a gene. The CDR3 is CASSLQGRETQYF. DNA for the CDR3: TGCGCCAGCAGCTTACAGGGGCGAGAGACCCAGTACTTC.

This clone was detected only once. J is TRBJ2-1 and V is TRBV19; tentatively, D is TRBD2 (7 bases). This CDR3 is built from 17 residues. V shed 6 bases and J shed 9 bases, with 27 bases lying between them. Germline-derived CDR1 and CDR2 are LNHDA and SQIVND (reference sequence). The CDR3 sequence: CASSPELMGGLGGEQFF. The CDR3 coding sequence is TGTGCCAGTAGCCCCGAGCTGATGGGGGGGCTGGGAGGTGAGCAGTTCTTC.

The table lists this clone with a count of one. CDR3 amino acids: CASTQTSGRVPGELFF. The DNA of the CDR3 is TGTGCCAGCACCCAAACCAGCGGGAGGGTTCCCGGGGAGCTGTTTTTT. The V call is TRBV7-2, the J call TRBJ2-2; 10 bases are shared with TRBD2. After removal of 7 bases from V and 6 bases from J, the junction contained 11 bases not matched to a gene. Germline V gene data show CDR1 as SGHTA and CDR2 as FQGNSA. This CDR3 comprises 16 residues.

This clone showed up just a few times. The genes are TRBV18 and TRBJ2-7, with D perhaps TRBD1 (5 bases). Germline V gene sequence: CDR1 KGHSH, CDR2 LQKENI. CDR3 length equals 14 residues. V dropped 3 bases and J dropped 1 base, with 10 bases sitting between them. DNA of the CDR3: TGTGCCAGCTCACCGAAGGACAAATCCTACGAGCAGTACTTC. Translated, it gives CASSPKDKSYEQYF.

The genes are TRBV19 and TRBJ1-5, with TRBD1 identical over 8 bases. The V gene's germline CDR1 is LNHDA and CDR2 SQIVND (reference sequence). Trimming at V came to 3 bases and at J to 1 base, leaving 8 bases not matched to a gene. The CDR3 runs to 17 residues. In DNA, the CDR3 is TGTGCCAGTAGTATTGACAGGGGAACCACAAGCAATCAGCCCCAGCATTTT. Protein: CASSIDRGTTSNQPQHF.

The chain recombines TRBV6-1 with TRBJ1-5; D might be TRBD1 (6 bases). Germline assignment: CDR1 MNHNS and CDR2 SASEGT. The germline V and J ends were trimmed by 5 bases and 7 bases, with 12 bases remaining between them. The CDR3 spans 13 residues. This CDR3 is CASSLQGYQPQHF. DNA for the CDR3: TGTGCCAGCAGTCTACAGGGTTACCAGCCCCAGCATTTT.

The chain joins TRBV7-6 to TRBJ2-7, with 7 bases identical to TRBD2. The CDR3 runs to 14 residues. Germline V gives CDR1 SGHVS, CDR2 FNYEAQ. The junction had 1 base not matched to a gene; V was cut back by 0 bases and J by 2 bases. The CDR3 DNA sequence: TGTGCCAGCAGCTTAGCCGGGACTACCTACGAGCAGTACTTC. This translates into CASSLAGTTYEQYF.

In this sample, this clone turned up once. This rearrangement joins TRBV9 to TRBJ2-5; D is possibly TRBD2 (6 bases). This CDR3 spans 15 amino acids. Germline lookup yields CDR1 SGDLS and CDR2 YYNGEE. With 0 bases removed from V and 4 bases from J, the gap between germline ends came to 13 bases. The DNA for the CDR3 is TGTGCCAGCAGCGTAGTTGCAGGGAGGCGAGAGACCCAGTACTTC. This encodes CASSVVAGRRETQYF. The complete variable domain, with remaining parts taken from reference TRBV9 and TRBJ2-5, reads DSGVTQTPKHLITATGQRVTLRCSPRSGDLSVYWYQQSLDQGLQFLIQYYNGEERAKGNILERFSAQQFPDLHSELNLSSLELGDSALYFCASSVVAGRRETQYFGPGTRLLVL.

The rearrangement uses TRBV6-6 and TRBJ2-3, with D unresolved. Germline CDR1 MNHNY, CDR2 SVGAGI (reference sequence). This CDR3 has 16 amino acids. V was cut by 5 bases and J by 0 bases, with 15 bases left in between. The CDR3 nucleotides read TGTGCCAGCAGTACGGCGAGAGCGTATAGCACAGATACGCAGTATTTT. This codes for CASSTARAYSTDTQYF.

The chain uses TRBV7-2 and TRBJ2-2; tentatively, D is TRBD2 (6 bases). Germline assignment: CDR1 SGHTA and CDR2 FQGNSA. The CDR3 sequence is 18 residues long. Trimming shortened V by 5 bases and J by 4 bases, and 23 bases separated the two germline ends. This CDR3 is CASSRRGLPSLRTGELFF. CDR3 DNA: TGTGCCAGCAGCCGTCGGGGACTCCCGTCCTTACGCACCGGGGAGCTGTTTTTT.

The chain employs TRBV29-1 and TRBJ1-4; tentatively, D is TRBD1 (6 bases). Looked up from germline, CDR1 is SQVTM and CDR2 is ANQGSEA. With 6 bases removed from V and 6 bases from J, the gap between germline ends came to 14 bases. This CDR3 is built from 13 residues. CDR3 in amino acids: CSVTGPGDEKLFF. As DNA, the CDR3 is TGCAGCGTGACAGGACCCGGGGATGAAAAACTGTTTTTT.

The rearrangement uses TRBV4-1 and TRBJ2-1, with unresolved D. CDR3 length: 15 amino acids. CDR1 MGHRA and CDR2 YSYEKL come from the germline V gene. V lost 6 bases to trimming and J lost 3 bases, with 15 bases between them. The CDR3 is CASRKVQAFYNEQFF. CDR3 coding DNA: TGCGCCAGCAGAAAAGTTCAAGCGTTCTACAATGAGCAGTTCTTC.

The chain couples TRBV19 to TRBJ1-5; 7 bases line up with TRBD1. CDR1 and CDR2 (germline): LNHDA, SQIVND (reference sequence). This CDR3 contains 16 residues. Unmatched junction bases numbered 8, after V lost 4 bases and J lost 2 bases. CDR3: CASSNSRQGGNQPQHF. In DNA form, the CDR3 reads TGTGCCAGTAGTAATTCCCGACAGGGCGGCAATCAGCCCCAGCATTTT.

The CDR3 protein is CASSRTGGEDEQFF. For the CDR3, the DNA is TGTGCCAGCAGTCGGACAGGGGGCGAAGATGAGCAGTTCTTC. The chain uses TRBV7-9 and TRBJ2-1; 11 bases agree with TRBD1. The V segment lost 6 bases and the J segment 8 bases; nucleotides outside the gene matches: 6. Germline V gene lookup returns CDR1 SEHNR and CDR2 FQNEAQ (reference sequence). The CDR3 contains 14 residues. Filled out from reference TRBV7-9 and TRBJ2-1, the complete variable domain reads DTGVSQNPRHKITKRGQNVTFRCDPISEHNRLYWYRQTLGQGPEFLTYFQNEAQLEKSRLLSDRFSAERPKGSFSTLEIQRTEQGDSAMYLCASSRTGGEDEQFFGPGTRLTVL.

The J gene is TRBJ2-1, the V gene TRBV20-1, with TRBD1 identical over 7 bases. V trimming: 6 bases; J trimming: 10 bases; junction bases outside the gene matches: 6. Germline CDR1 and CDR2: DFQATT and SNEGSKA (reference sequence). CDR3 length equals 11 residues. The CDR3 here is CSATGVMEQFF. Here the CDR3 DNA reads TGCAGTGCCACAGGGGTTATGGAGCAGTTCTTC.

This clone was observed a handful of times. CDR3 in DNA: TGCGCCAGCAGCCAAGGAATTAGTTGGCGGGAGGACCCCTCCTACGAGCAGTACTTC. Translating it yields CASSQGISWREDPSYEQYF. The gene calls are TRBV4-3 and TRBJ2-7; the match to TRBD2 covers 8 bases. CDR1 is LGHNA and CDR2 is YSLEER in the germline V gene. This CDR3 comprises 19 residues. Trimming took 1 base from V and 0 from J; bases not matched to a gene: 14.

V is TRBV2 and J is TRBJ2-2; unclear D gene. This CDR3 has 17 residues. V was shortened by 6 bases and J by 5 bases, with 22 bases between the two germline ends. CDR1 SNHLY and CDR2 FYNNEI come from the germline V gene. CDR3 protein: CASREFGARVTTGELFF. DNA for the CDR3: TGTGCCAGCAGGGAGTTTGGTGCCCGGGTGACGACCGGGGAGCTGTTTTTT.

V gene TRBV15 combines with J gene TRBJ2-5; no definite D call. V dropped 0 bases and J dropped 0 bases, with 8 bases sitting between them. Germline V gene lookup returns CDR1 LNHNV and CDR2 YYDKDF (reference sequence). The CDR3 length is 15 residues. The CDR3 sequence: CATSRDSQYQETQYF. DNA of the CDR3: TGTGCCACCAGCAGAGATAGCCAGTACCAAGAGACCCAGTACTTC.

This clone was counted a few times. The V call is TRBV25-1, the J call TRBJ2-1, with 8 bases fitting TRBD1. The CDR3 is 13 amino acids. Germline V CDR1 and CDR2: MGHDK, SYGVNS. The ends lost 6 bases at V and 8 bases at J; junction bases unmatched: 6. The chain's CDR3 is CASSPDRVHEQFF. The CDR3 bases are TGTGCCAGCAGCCCGGACAGGGTCCATGAGCAGTTCTTC.

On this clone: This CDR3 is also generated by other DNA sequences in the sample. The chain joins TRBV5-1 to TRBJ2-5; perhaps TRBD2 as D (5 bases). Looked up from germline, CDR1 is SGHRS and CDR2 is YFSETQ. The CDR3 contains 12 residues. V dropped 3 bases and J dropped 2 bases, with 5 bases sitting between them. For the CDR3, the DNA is TGCGCCAGCAGCTCGGGACAAGAGACCCAGTACTTC. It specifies CASSSGQETQYF.